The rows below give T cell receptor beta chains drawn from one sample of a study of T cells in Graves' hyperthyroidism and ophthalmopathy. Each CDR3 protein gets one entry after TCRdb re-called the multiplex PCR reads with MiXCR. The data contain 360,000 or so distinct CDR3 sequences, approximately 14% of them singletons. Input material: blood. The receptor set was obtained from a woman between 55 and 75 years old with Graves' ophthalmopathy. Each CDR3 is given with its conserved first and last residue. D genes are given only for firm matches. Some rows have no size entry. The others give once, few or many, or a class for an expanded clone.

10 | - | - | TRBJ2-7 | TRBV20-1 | CSASGGEQYF | TGCAGTGCTAGTGGGGGCGAGCAGTACTTC
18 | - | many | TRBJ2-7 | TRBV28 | CASISNPGRAKGGYEQYF | TGTGCCAGCATTTCCAACCCGGGCAGGGCCAAAGGGGGGTACGAGCAGTACTTC
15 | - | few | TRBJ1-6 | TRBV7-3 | CASSLSPQSGSPLHF | TGTGCCAGCAGCTTAAGCCCTCAGTCCGGGTCACCCCTCCACTTT
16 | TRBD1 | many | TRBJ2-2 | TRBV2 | CASTLDRELNTGELFF | TGTGCCAGCACCTTGGACAGGGAGTTGAACACCGGGGAGCTGTTTTTT
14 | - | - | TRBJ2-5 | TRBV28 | CASSIVAVEETQYF | TGTGCCAGCAGTATAGTAGCGGTTGAAGAGACCCAGTACTTC
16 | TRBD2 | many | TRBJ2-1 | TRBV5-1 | CASSYRLAGGGNEQFF | TGCGCCAGCAGCTACCGACTAGCGGGAGGAGGCAATGAGCAGTTCTTC
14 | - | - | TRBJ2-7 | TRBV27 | CTSSSAENFGEQYF | TGTACCAGCAGTTCCGCAGAAAACTTCGGCGAGCAGTACTTC
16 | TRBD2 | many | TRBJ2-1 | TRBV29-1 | CSVEVAGGSSYNEQFF | TGCAGCGTTGAGGTTGCGGGGGGTAGCTCCTACAATGAGCAGTTCTTC
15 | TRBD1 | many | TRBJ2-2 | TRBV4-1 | CASSLRTGNTGELFF | TGCGCCAGCAGCCTTCGGACAGGAAACACCGGGGAGCTGTTTTTT
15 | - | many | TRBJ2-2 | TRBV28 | CASSLRRRGTGELFF | TGTGCCAGCAGTTTGAGGAGGCGGGGCACCGGGGAGCTGTTTTTT
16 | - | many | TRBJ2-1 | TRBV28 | CASSSPRSSLGDEQFF | TGTGCCAGCAGTTCCCCACGTAGCAGCCTGGGCGATGAGCAGTTCTTC